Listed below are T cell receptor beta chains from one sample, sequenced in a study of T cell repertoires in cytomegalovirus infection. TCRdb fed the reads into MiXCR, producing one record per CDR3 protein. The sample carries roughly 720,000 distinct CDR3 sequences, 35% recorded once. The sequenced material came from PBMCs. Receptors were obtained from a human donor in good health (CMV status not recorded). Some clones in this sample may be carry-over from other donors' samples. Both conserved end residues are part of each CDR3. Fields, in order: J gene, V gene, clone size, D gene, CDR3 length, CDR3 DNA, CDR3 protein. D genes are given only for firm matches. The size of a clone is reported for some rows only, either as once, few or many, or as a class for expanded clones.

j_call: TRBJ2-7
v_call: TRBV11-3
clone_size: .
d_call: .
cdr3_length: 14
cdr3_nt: TGTGCCAGCAGCCACCGGTCGCACTCCTACGAGCAGTACTTC
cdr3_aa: CASSHRSHSYEQYF

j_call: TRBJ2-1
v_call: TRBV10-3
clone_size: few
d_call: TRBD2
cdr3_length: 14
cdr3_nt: TGTGCCATCACTCGGACTAGCGATTACAATGAGCAGTTCTTC
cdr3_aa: CAITRTSDYNEQFF

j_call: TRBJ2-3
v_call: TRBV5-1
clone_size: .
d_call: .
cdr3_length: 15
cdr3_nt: TGCGCCAGCAGCTTGTCCCAGCGGGGCACAGATACGCAGTATTTT
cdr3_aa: CASSLSQRGTDTQYF

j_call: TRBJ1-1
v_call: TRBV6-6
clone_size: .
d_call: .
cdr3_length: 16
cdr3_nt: TGTGCCAGCAGTTACTCCCGGACGGATATGAACACTGAAGCTTTCTTT
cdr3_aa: CASSYSRTDMNTEAFF

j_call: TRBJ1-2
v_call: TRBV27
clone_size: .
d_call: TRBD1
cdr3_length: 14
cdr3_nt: TGTGCCAGCAGTCCGGGACAGGGGGCGGGAGGCTACACCTTC
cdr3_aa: CASSPGQGAGGYTF

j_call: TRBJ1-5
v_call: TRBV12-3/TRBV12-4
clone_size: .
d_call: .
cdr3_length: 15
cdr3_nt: TGTGCCAGCAGTTTTGGCAGCACCAACAATCAGCCCCAGCATTTT
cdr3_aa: CASSFGSTNNQPQHF

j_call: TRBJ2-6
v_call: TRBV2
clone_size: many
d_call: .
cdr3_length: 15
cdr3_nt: TGTGCCAGCAGAATACAGGGCGGGCGGGCCAACGTCCTGACTTTC
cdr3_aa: CASRIQGGRANVLTF

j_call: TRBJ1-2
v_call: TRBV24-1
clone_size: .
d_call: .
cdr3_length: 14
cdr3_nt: TGTGCCACCAGTCGTTTCGGACTCGACTATGGCTACACCTTC
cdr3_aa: CATSRFGLDYGYTF

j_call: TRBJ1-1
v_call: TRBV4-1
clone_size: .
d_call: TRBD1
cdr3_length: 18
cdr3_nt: TGCGCCAGCAGCCAACTAGACAGGGGAGTCTTCGGTAGAGCTGAAGCTTTCTTT
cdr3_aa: CASSQLDRGVFGRAEAFF

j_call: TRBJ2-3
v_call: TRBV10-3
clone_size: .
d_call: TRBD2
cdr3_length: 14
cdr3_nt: TGTGCCATCAGTAGCGGGAGTGGCACAGATACGCAGTATTTT
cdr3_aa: CAISSGSGTDTQYF

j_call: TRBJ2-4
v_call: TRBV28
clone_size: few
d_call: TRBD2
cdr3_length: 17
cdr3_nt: TGTGCCAGCAGTTTATTTGGCGGGAGGGAAGCCAAAAACATTCAGTACTTC
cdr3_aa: CASSLFGGREAKNIQYF

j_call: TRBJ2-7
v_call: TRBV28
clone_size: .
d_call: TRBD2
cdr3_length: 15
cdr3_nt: TGTGCCAGCACTGATGGGACTAGCGGGAACTACGAGCAGTACTTC
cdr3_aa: CASTDGTSGNYEQYF

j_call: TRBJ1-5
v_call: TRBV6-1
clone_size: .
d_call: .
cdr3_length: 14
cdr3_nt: TGTGCCAGCAGGACCCAGGGTTTCGGTCAGCCCCAGCATTTT
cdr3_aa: CASRTQGFGQPQHF

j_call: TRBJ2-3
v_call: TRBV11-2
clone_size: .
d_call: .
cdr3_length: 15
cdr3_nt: TGTGCCAGCAACCGGGGATTCTCTAGCACAGATACGCAGTATTTT
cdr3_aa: CASNRGFSSTDTQYF

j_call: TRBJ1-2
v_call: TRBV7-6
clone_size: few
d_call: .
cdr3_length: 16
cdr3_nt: TGTGCCAGCAGCTACCGGACAGCCTCCAGGGGCTATGGCTACACCTTC
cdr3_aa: CASSYRTASRGYGYTF

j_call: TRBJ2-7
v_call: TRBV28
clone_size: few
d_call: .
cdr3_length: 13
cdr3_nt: TGTGCCAGCAGTTCGACTCCCTACTACGAGCAGTACTTC
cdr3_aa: CASSSTPYYEQYF